This TCR beta chain was profiled in a study of neurological immune-mediated disorders. Whole-study results and caveats: HTLV-1-associated myelopathy had the most TCR clonal expansion, and multiple sclerosis had the least, less than healthy controls. No CDR3 amino acid sequences were shared by expanded clones across subjects, suggesting private repertoires in all groups.

With 10-nucleotide random UMIs included, cDNA was synthesized by 5'RACE. TCRdb re-called the 5' RACE reads with MiXCR, one entry per CDR3 protein. The data hold about 48,000 distinct CDR3 sequences, with about 2% observed a single time. Ten or more counts support this clonotype. Its antigen is not known. The CDR3 consists of 12 residues. V shed 4 bases, J shed 9 bases, and the junction held 3 bases outside the gene matches. In germline, CDR1 is SGHKS, CDR2 YYEKEE (reference sequence). Sequencing was performed on PBMCs. J is TRBJ2-2 and V is TRBV5-5; 7 bases agree with TRBD1. This clonotype was sampled from a woman in her 40s with multiple sclerosis. The CDR3 here is CASSLGQRELFF. The CDR3 nucleotides read TGTGCCAGCAGCCTGGGACAGCGGGAGCTGTTTTTT.